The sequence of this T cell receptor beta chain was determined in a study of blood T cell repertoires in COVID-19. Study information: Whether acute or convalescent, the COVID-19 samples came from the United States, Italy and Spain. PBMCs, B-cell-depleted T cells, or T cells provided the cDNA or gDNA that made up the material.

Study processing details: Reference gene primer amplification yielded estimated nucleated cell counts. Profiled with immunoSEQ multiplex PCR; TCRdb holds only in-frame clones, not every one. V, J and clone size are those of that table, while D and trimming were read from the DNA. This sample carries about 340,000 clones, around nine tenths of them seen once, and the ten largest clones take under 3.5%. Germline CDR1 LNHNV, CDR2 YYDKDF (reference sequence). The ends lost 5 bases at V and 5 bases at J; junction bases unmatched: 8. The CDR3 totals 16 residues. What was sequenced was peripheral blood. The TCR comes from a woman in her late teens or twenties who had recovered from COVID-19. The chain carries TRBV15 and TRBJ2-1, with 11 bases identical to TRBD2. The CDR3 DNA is TGTGCCACCAGCGGGGGACTAGCGGAGCTGAACAATGAGCAGTTCTTC. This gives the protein CATSGGLAELNNEQFF.